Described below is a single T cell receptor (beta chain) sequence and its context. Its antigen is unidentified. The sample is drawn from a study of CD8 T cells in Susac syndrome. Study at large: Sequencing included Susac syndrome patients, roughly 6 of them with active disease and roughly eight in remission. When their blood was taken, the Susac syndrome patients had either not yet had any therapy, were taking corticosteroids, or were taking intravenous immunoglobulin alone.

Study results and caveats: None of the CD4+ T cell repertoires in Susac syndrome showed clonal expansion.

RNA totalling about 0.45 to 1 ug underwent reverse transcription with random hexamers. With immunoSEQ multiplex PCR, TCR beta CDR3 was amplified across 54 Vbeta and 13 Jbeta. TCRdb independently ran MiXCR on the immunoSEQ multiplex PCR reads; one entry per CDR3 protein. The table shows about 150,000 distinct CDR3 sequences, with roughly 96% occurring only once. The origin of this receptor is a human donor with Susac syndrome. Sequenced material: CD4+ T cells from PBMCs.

CDR3 region: CASSPGAGGSSPLHF. CDR3 DNA: TGTGCCAGCTCACCTGGGGCAGGGGGTTCTTCACCCCTCCACTTT. The V call is TRBV18, the J call TRBJ1-6, with TRBD1 identical over 7 bases. Trimming removed 3 bases from V and 9 bases from J; junction bases left unmatched: 8. The germline CDR1 and CDR2 sequences are KGHSH and LQKENI. The CDR3 contains 15 residues.